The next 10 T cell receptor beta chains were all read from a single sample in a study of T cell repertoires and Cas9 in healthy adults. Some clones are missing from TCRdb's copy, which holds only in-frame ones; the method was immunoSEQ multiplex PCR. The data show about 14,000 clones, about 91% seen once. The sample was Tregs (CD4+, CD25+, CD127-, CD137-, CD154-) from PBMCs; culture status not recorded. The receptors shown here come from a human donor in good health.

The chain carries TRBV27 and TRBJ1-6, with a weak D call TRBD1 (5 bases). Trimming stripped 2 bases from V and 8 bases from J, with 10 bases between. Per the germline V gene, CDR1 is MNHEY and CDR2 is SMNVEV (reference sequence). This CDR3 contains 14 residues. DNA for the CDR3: TGTGCCAGCAGTTTAAGGGGTTCGGATTCACCCCTCCACTTT. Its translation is CASSLRGSDSPLHF.

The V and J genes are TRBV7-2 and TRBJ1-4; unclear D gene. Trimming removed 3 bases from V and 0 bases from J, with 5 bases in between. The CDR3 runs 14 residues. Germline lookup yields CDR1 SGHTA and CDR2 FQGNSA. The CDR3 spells CASSFGTTNEKLFF. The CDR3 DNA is TGTGCCAGCAGCTTCGGGACAACTAATGAAAAACTGTTTTTT.

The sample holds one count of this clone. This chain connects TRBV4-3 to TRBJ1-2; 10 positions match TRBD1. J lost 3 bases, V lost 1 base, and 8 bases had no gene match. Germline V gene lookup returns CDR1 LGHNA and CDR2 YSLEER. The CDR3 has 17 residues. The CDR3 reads CASSQGQGAGNYYGYTF. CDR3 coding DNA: TGCGCCAGCAGCCAAGGACAGGGGGCCGGAAATTACTATGGCTACACCTTC.

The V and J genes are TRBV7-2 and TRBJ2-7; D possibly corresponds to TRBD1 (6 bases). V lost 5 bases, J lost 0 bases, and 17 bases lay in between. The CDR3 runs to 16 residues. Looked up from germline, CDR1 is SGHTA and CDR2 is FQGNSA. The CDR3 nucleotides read TGTGCCAGCAGCCTTGCGCCACAGGGCGCCTCCTACGAGCAGTACTTC. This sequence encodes CASSLAPQGASYEQYF.

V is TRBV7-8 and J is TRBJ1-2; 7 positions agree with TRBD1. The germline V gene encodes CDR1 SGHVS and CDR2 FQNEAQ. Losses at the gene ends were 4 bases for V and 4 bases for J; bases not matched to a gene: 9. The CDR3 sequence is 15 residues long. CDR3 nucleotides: TGTGCCAGCAGCTCCTCCCCCCAGGGGGTCTATGGCTACACCTTC. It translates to CASSSSPQGVYGYTF.

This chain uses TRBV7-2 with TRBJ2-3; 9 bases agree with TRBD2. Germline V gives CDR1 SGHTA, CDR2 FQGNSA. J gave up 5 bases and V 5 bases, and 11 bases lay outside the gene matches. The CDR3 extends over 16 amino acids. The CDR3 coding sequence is TGTGCCAGCAGCCTACAGGCTAGCGGGACTCTAGATACGCAGTATTTT. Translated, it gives CASSLQASGTLDTQYF.

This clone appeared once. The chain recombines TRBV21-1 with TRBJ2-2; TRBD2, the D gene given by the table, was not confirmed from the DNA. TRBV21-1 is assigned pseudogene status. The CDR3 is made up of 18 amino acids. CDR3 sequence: CASSKILRREGVPGELFF. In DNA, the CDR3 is TGTGCCAGCAGCAAAATCTTAAGACGGGAGGGGGTCCCCGGGGAGCTGTTTTTT.

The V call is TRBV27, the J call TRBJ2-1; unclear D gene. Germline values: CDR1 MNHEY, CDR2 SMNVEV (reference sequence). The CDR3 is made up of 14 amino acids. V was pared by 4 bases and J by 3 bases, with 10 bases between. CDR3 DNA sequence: TGTGCCAGCAGTTCCCTGCTGCTCTACAATGAGCAGTTCTTC. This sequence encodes CASSSLLLYNEQFF.

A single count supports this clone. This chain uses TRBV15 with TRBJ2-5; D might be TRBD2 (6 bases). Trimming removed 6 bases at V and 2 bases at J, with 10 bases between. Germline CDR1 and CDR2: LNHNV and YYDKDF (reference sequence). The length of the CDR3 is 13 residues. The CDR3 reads CATRPGTQETQYF. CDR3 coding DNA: TGTGCCACCAGACCCGGGACTCAAGAGACCCAGTACTTC.

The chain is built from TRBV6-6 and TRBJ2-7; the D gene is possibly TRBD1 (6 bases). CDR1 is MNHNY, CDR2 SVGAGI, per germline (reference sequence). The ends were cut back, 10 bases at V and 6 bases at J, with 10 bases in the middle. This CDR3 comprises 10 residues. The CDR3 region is CATRGGEQYF. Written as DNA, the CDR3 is TGTGCCACCCGAGGGGGCGAGCAGTACTTC.